The 21 T cell receptor beta chains below were found in one sample sequenced in a study of early T cells in non-severe SARS-CoV-2 infection. TCRdb re-analysed the 5' RACE reads in MiXCR, keeping a single row per CDR3 protein. The sample lists 32,000 or so distinct CDR3 sequences, less than 5.5% occurring once. Material: whole blood. The receptors were sampled from an adult who was a healthcare worker with PCR-confirmed SARS-CoV-2 infection or an uninfected control (not recorded which).

In its sample, this clonotype was seen a few times. V gene TRBV29-1 combines with J gene TRBJ1-1; TRBD1 aligns across 8 bases. Germline values: CDR1 SQVTM, CDR2 ANQGSEA. The CDR3 has 13 residues. Trimming at V came to 7 bases and at J to 0 bases, leaving 4 bases not matched to a gene. CDR3 amino acids: CSGGQAMNTEAFF. The DNA for the CDR3 is TGCAGCGGGGGACAGGCGATGAACACTGAAGCTTTCTTT.

V usage is TRBV7-2 and J usage is TRBJ2-5, with a tentative D call TRBD2 (5 bases). Trimming left V 4 bases short and J 4 bases short, with 19 bases between. CDR1 is SGHTA and CDR2 is FQGNSA in the germline V gene. CDR3 length: 16 residues. The CDR3 nucleotides are TGTGCCAGCAGCTCCCGGAGGTTGGGGATGGGAGAGACCCAGTACTTC. This translates into CASSSRRLGMGETQYF.

This clonotype appeared many times. The chain uses TRBV2 and TRBJ2-7, with D maybe TRBD1 (7 bases). The germline V gene encodes CDR1 SNHLY and CDR2 FYNNEI. The CDR3 contains 15 residues. Trimming left V 7 bases short and J 4 bases short, with 20 bases between. The CDR3 here is CASKNPRQGGYEQYF. The CDR3 region has the DNA TGTGCCAGCAAGAACCCCAGACAGGGAGGTTACGAGCAGTACTTC.

This chain uses TRBV14 with TRBJ2-3, with D hard to call. The length of the CDR3 is 14 residues. Germline loops: CDR1 SGHDN, CDR2 FVKESK. The V end was cut by 6 bases, the J end by 0 bases, with 10 bases between. The CDR3 sequence is CASRPTASTDTQYF. The CDR3, as DNA: TGTGCCAGCAGGCCCACAGCGAGCACAGATACGCAGTATTTT. Supplemented by reference TRBV14 and TRBJ2-3, the full variable domain reads EAGVTQFPSHSVIEKGQTVTLRCDPISGHDNLYWYRRVMGKEIKFLLHFVKESKQDESGMPNNRFLAERTGGTYSTLKVQPAELEDSGVYFCASRPTASTDTQYFGPGTRLTVL.

This clonotype was picked up many times. The chain employs TRBV4-2 and TRBJ2-1; no definite D call. Germline loops: CDR1 LGHNA, CDR2 YNFKEQ. The CDR3 consists of 12 residues. The V gene lost 8 bases and the J gene lost 3 bases, with 8 bases spanning the gap. The CDR3 DNA reads TGTGCCAGCTCTGATAACTACAATGAGCAGTTCTTC. This sequence encodes CASSDNYNEQFF.

The chain joins TRBV11-1 to TRBJ2-5; the D gene could be TRBD1 or TRBD2 (5 bases each). This CDR3 contains 13 residues. Trimming took 3 bases from V and 5 from J, leaving 10 bases between them. The germline V gene has CDR1 SGHAT and CDR2 FQDESV (reference sequence). CDR3 DNA: TGTGCCAGCAGCTTCGGGGCTATGGAGACCCAGTACTTC. Encoded protein: CASSFGAMETQYF. The variable domain in full, with the rest retrieved from reference TRBV11-1 and TRBJ2-5, is EAEVAQSPRYKITEKSQAVAFWCDPISGHATLYWYRQILGQGPELLVQFQDESVVDDSQLPKDRFSAERLKGVDSTLKIQPAELGDSAMYLCASSFGAMETQYFGPGTRLLVL.

This clonotype has ten or more counts. J is TRBJ2-1 and V is TRBV29-1; 8 positions match TRBD2. The V segment lost 5 bases and the J segment 10 bases; nucleotides outside the gene matches: 7. From germline, CDR1 is SQVTM and CDR2 ANQGSEA. This CDR3 region has 12 residues. CDR3 sequence reads: CSVSGGGFEQFF. CDR3 sequence (DNA): TGCAGCGTTTCAGGCGGGGGGTTCGAGCAGTTCTTC.

V usage is TRBV20-1 and J usage is TRBJ2-1, with TRBD2 matching over 12 bases. The CDR3 length is 17 residues. V trimming: 1 base; J trimming: 7 bases; junction bases outside the gene matches: 11. Per germline, CDR1 DFQATT and CDR2 SNEGSKA (reference sequence). In DNA form, the CDR3 reads TGCAGTGCTAGAGGACTAGCGGGAGCAAGGGTTTCAAATGAGCAGTTCTTC. Protein: CSARGLAGARVSNEQFF.

Ten or more counts support this clonotype. The chain couples TRBV7-2 to TRBJ2-5; a weak D match, TRBD1 (6 bases). Between the trimmed V and J ends, which lost 6 bases and 4 bases, there was a span of 18 bases. Germline-derived CDR1 and CDR2 are SGHTA and FQGNSA. The CDR3 length is 15 residues. As DNA, the CDR3 is TGTGCCAGCAGTCCAAGCGGATTACAGGGAGAGACCCAGTACTTC. This encodes CASSPSGLQGETQYF.

This clonotype was detected only a few times. The chain links TRBV25-1 to TRBJ1-6; unclear D gene. Germline V gene sequence: CDR1 MGHDK, CDR2 SYGVNS. The V gene lost 3 bases and the J gene lost 9 bases, with 9 bases spanning the gap. The CDR3 extends over 13 amino acids. The CDR3 coding sequence is TGTGCCAGCAGTGACACTCAAAGTTCACCCCTCCACTTT. Its protein is CASSDTQSSPLHF. The full variable domain, completed using reference TRBV25-1 and TRBJ1-6, is EADIYQTPRYLVIGTGKKITLECSQTMGHDKMYWYQQDPGMELHLIHYSYGVNSTEKGDLSSESTVSRIRTEHFPLTLESARPSHTSQYLCASSDTQSSPLHFGNGTRLTVT.

This clonotype was counted at least ten times. The genes are TRBV10-3 and TRBJ1-1, with 10 bases aligning to TRBD1. V shed 1 base, J shed 0 bases, and the junction held 5 bases outside the gene matches. This CDR3 has 17 residues. CDR1 is ENHRY and CDR2 is SYGVKD in the germline V gene. CDR3 bases: TGTGCCATCAGTGAGTTGCTTGGGACAGGGGTGAACACTGAAGCTTTCTTT. Its protein is CAISELLGTGVNTEAFF.

V usage is TRBV19 and J usage is TRBJ2-4; TRBD1 matches 7 bases. V dropped 3 bases and J dropped 1; count of bases not matched to a gene: 3. The CDR3 contains 15 residues. Germline CDR1 and CDR2: LNHDA and SQIVND (reference sequence). The CDR3 DNA follows: TGTGCCAGTAGTATTCAGGGGGTGGCCAAAAACATTCAGTACTTC. Encoded protein: CASSIQGVAKNIQYF.

This clonotype was seen at least ten times. V usage is TRBV20-1 and J usage is TRBJ1-1; D is possibly TRBD1 (5 bases). Trimming removed 6 bases at V and 3 bases at J, with 11 bases between. Germline CDR1 and CDR2: DFQATT and SNEGSKA (reference sequence). This CDR3 has 12 residues. CDR3 in amino acids: CSARMGDTEAFF. The CDR3 coding sequence is TGCAGTGCCAGGATGGGGGACACTGAAGCTTTCTTT.

Concerning this clonotype: A read error may explain this, as a much larger clone is one base away. The rearrangement joins TRBV7-2 to TRBJ2-5, with D unresolved. This CDR3 has 12 residues. CDR1 and CDR2 from the germline V gene are SGHTA and FQGNSA. The CDR3 DNA reads TGTGTCAGCAGCCGTACCTGGGAGACCCAGTACTTC. This translates into CVSSRTWETQYF.

In its sample, this clonotype was seen many times. This sequence joins TRBV7-2 and TRBJ2-1, with D unresolved. This CDR3 region has 12 residues. From germline, CDR1 is SGHTA and CDR2 FQGNSA. V was pared by 5 bases and J by 11 bases, with 13 bases between. The CDR3, as DNA: TGTGCCAGCAGCCGAATGGGCCCCCAGCAGTTCTTC. Its translation is CASSRMGPQQFF.

This clonotype was seen repeatedly, ten times or more. This chain joins TRBV7-9 and TRBJ2-3, with 8 bases matching TRBD1. Germline lookup yields CDR1 SEHNR and CDR2 FQNEAQ (reference sequence). Losses at the gene ends were 3 bases for V and 6 bases for J; bases not matched to a gene: 11. The CDR3 runs 16 residues. The CDR3 sequence is CASSFTAGGGTDTQYF. In nucleotides, the CDR3 is TGTGCCAGCAGCTTTACCGCAGGGGGCGGAACGGATACGCAGTATTTT.

This clonotype was observed many times. The chain carries TRBV5-5 and TRBJ1-1; 8 bases agree with TRBD1. Germline values: CDR1 SGHKS, CDR2 YYEKEE (reference sequence). V lost 1 base to trimming and J lost 1 base; unmatched junction nucleotides: 3. This CDR3 contains 15 residues. CDR3 residues: CASSLLGQENTEAFF. The CDR3 coding sequence is TGTGCCAGCAGCTTGCTGGGACAGGAGAACACTGAAGCTTTCTTT.

This clonotype was found many times. V is TRBV28 and J is TRBJ1-6; maybe TRBD1 (6 bases). CDR3 length: 15 residues. Germline CDR1 and CDR2: MDHEN and SYDVKM. The V end lost 5 bases, the J end lost 5 bases, and 13 bases lay between the germline ends. CDR3 region: CASSQWTDDNSPLHF. CDR3 coding DNA: TGTGCCAGCAGTCAATGGACAGACGATAATTCACCCCTCCACTTT.

This clonotype was observed many times. The V gene is TRBV19, the J gene TRBJ2-3; the D gene is possibly TRBD1 (6 bases). V was cut by 4 bases and J by 5 bases, with 16 bases left in between. Germline assignment: CDR1 LNHDA and CDR2 SQIVND (reference sequence). This CDR3 is built from 15 residues. This CDR3 reads CASSTHRVLGDTQYF. The DNA of the CDR3 is TGTGCCAGTAGTACCCACAGGGTTTTGGGAGATACGCAGTATTTT. The entire variable domain, with the rest obtained from reference TRBV19 and TRBJ2-3, is as follows: DGGITQSPKYLFRKEGQNVTLSCEQNLNHDAMYWYRQDPGQGLRLIYYSQIVNDFQKGDIAEGYSVSREKKESFPLTVTSAQKNPTAFYLCASSTHRVLGDTQYFGPGTRLTVL.

This clonotype was seen many times. CDR3 sequence reads: CAATTGGALDFTDTQYF. CDR3 nucleotide sequence: TGTGCCGCAACAACGGGGGGGGCCTTAGATTTCACAGATACGCAGTATTTT. This sequence joins TRBV28 and TRBJ2-3; 8 bases fit TRBD2. The V segment lost 11 bases and the J segment 2 bases; nucleotides outside the gene matches: 18. This CDR3 comprises 17 residues. The germline V gene encodes CDR1 MDHEN and CDR2 SYDVKM.

This chain connects TRBV12-3 or TRBV12-4 to TRBJ1-2; D is unresolved. V lost 8 bases to trimming and J lost 4 bases, with 14 bases between them. The CDR3 loop spans 13 amino acids. This CDR3 is CASRVDTLYGYTF. CDR3 nucleotides: TGTGCCAGCCGGGTTGACACGCTCTATGGCTACACCTTC.